What follows are 21 T cell receptor beta chains derived from one specimen sequenced in a study of blood T cell repertoires in COVID-19. Data came from immunoSEQ multiplex PCR; TCRdb stores just in-frame clones and leaves some out. The sample lists 400,000 to 550,000 clones, approximately 90% seen once, with roughly 1.9% in the top ten. The source material was PBMCs or T cells enriched from blood (not recorded which). Source of these receptors: a woman aged 18-29 years with acute COVID-19.

This rearrangement joins TRBV12-3 or TRBV12-4 to TRBJ1-1; D might be TRBD1 (6 bases). The CDR3 runs 11 residues. Deletions cut 6 bases from V and 11 bases from J, with 13 bases between. The CDR3 DNA sequence: TGTGCCAGCAGGGTAACAGGGCCGGCTTTCTTT. It encodes CASRVTGPAFF.

CDR3 coding DNA: TGTGCCAGCAGTTTATCAGGGGGCGATGAAAAACTGTTTTTT. Translated, it gives CASSLSGGDEKLFF. This chain connects TRBV28 to TRBJ1-4; 8 bases map to TRBD1. V trimming: 1 base; J trimming: 6 bases; junction bases outside the gene matches: 1. Germline loops: CDR1 MDHEN, CDR2 SYDVKM. CDR3 length: 14 residues.

The V and J genes are TRBV24-1 and TRBJ1-1; D is undetermined. Trimming took off 4 bases at V and 1 base at J, with 9 bases between the two ends. Germline CDR1 KGHDR, CDR2 SFDVKD. This CDR3 region has 14 residues. This chain's CDR3 is CATSDSGPNTEAFF. CDR3 DNA: TGTGCCACCAGTGACTCAGGTCCGAACACTGAAGCTTTCTTT.

The chain links TRBV3-1 (or the pseudogene TRBV3-2) to TRBJ1-6; 7 nucleotides match TRBD1. This CDR3 region has 16 residues. CDR1 is LGHDT, CDR2 YNNKEL, per germline (reference sequence). V lost 0 bases and J lost 15; bases outside the gene matches: 14. CDR3 nucleotide sequence: TGTGCCAGCAGCCAAGAGTGGCAGGGGGGAGCTGGGCACCTCCACTTT. Encoded protein: CASSQEWQGGAGHLHF.

The genes are TRBV10-1 and TRBJ1-1; D remains ambiguous. V dropped 8 bases and J dropped 5 bases, with 15 bases sitting between them. The germline V gene encodes CDR1 WNHNN and CDR2 SYGVQD (reference sequence). CDR3 length: 13 amino acids. DNA for the CDR3: TGCGCCAGCTCCAGCACGGCGGGGACTGAAGCTTTCTTT. Translation gives CASSSTAGTEAFF.

V is TRBV7-9 and J is TRBJ1-6, with 7 bases lining up with TRBD1. J gave up 6 bases and V 1 base, and 3 bases lay outside the gene matches. CDR3 length: 15 amino acids. Germline CDR1 SEHNR, CDR2 FQNEAQ (reference sequence). DNA for the CDR3: TGTGCCAGCAGCTTAGAGACAGGGACTAATTCACCCCTCCACTTT. Encoded protein: CASSLETGTNSPLHF.

V usage is TRBV5-6 and J usage is TRBJ1-6; D is possibly TRBD1 (5 bases). V lost 5 bases and J lost 0, with 15 bases in between. Germline CDR1 SGHDT, CDR2 YYEEEE. There are 17 residues in the CDR3. The CDR3 bases are TGTGCCAGCAGATATGTAGGGGATAGCTCCTATAATTCACCCCTCCACTTT. It translates to CASRYVGDSSYNSPLHF.

This chain uses TRBV5-1 with TRBJ1-4, with a weak D call TRBD1 (5 bases). Germline CDR1 reads SGHRS; CDR2 reads YFSETQ. Between the trimmed V and J ends, which lost 7 bases and 2 bases, there was a span of 12 bases. The CDR3 length is 14 residues. The CDR3 nucleotides are TGCGCCAGCTCCGGGGGAGGGACTAATGAAAAACTGTTTTTT. Protein product: CASSGGGTNEKLFF.

The rearrangement joins TRBV7-9 to TRBJ1-1, with 8 bases identical to TRBD1. Germline V gene sequence: CDR1 SEHNR, CDR2 FQNEAQ (reference sequence). This CDR3 spans 17 amino acids. V shed 2 bases, J shed 1 base, and the junction held 9 bases outside the gene matches. CDR3 coding DNA: TGTGCCAGCAGCTTAAAGCCAGGGGGCCTATCGAACACTGAAGCTTTCTTT. It translates to CASSLKPGGLSNTEAFF.

Of note for this clone: The sample contains more than one DNA sequence encoding this CDR3. J is TRBJ1-2 and V is TRBV7-3; TRBD1 is a possible D gene (5 bases). The CDR3 is made up of 15 amino acids. Germline V gene data show CDR1 as SGHTA and CDR2 as FQGTGA. The germline V and J ends were trimmed by 1 base and 3 bases, with 12 bases remaining between them. CDR3: CASSLRPGGDYGYTF. The CDR3 coding sequence is TGTGCCAGCAGCTTAAGGCCCGGGGGGGACTATGGCTACACCTTC.

Only a few counts were recorded for this clone. The gene calls are TRBV28 and TRBJ2-7; 10 positions agree with TRBD2. Germline CDR1 reads MDHEN; CDR2 reads SYDVKM. The CDR3 runs to 16 residues. V lost 5 bases and J lost 1; bases outside the gene matches: 8. The CDR3 DNA is TGTGCCAGCAGTGTCGCCGGGACTAGCGCGTCCTACGAGCAGTACTTC. Translation gives CASSVAGTSASYEQYF.

The chain has TRBV9 and TRBJ1-2; 11 bases fit TRBD1. CDR3 length: 17 amino acids. The V gene end was trimmed by 4 bases and the J gene end by 6 bases; junction bases not matched to a gene: 14. Per germline, CDR1 SGDLS and CDR2 YYNGEE. The CDR3 reads CASSIRPGQGAMNGYTF. CDR3 sequence (DNA): TGTGCCAGCAGCATACGACCTGGACAGGGGGCAATGAATGGCTACACCTTC.

V is TRBV19 and J is TRBJ1-6; 7 nucleotides match TRBD1. In germline, CDR1 is LNHDA, CDR2 SQIVND (reference sequence). The junction had 4 bases not matched to a gene; V was cut back by 3 bases and J by 8 bases. The CDR3 covers 14 residues. The CDR3 sequence is CASSISGGDSPLHF. The CDR3 bases are TGTGCCAGTAGTATCTCAGGGGGTGATTCACCCCTCCACTTT.

This sequence joins TRBV28 and TRBJ1-4, with TRBD1 as a possible D gene (5 bases). Trimming removed 5 bases from V and 4 bases from J, with 11 bases in between. The V gene's germline CDR1 is MDHEN and CDR2 SYDVKM. The CDR3 consists of 14 residues. The CDR3 DNA is TGTGCCAGCAGTCACGGGACTGGTAATGAAAAACTGTTTTTT. Translating gives CASSHGTGNEKLFF.

V and J are TRBV29-1 and TRBJ1-1, with D uncertain. CDR3 length equals 14 residues. Trimming pared 8 bases from V and 3 bases from J, leaving 19 bases between. Germline loops: CDR1 SQVTM, CDR2 ANQGSEA. The CDR3 is CSTLSGRQDTEAFF. The CDR3 DNA reads as TGCAGCACTCTTTCTGGGCGCCAGGACACTGAAGCTTTCTTT.

The chain carries TRBV9 and TRBJ2-1; 11 bases map to TRBD2. Germline loops: CDR1 SGDLS, CDR2 YYNGEE. Losses at the gene ends were 4 bases for V and 4 bases for J; bases not matched to a gene: 13. The CDR3 runs to 18 residues. The CDR3 here is CASSTSGRAAGNYNEQFF. The DNA of the CDR3 is TGTGCCAGCAGCACTAGCGGGAGAGCCGCGGGAAATTACAATGAGCAGTTCTTC.

This CDR3 reads CACSWEMNTEAFF. Here the CDR3 DNA reads TGTGCCTGTTCGTGGGAGATGAACACTGAAGCTTTCTTT. The chain joins TRBV30 to TRBJ1-1; D unclear. V was cut by 6 bases and J by 0 bases, with 11 bases left in between. The CDR3 has 13 amino acids. The germline V gene has CDR1 GTSNPN and CDR2 SVGIG (reference sequence).

As to this clone: This sample includes further DNA sequences coding for the same CDR3. J is TRBJ1-5 and V is TRBV7-9; maybe TRBD1 (6 bases). V lost 5 bases, J lost 3 bases, and 11 bases lay in between. The CDR3 is 14 residues long. The germline gives CDR1 SEHNR, CDR2 FQNEAQ (reference sequence). CDR3 in amino acids: CASSLTGPNQPQHF. CDR3 DNA sequence: TGTGCCAGCAGCCTAACAGGGCCCAATCAGCCCCAGCATTTT. The full variable domain, completed using reference TRBV7-9 and TRBJ1-5, is DTGVSQNPRHKITKRGQNVTFRCDPISEHNRLYWYRQTLGQGPEFLTYFQNEAQLEKSRLLSDRFSAERPKGSFSTLEIQRTEQGDSAMYLCASSLTGPNQPQHFGDGTRLSIL.

J is TRBJ1-1 and V is TRBV5-1; TRBD1 aligns across 7 bases. With V trimmed by 2 bases and J by 2 bases, 6 bases remained unmatched. This CDR3 is 15 amino acids long. Per the germline V gene, CDR1 is SGHRS and CDR2 is YFSETQ. CDR3 DNA sequence: TGCGCCAGCAGCTTACAGGGGTGGGGAAACACTGAAGCTTTCTTT. Translating it yields CASSLQGWGNTEAFF.

This chain links TRBV4-1 with TRBJ2-3; 11 bases match TRBD2. V was pared by 3 bases and J by 3 bases, with 11 bases of the junction left unmatched. Germline values: CDR1 MGHRA, CDR2 YSYEKL. This CDR3 is built from 18 residues. The CDR3 DNA follows: TGCGCCAGCAGCCAGACAGGGATAGCGGGGGGGCCAACAGATACGCAGTATTTT. The encoded protein is CASSQTGIAGGPTDTQYF.

V and J are TRBV3-1 (or the pseudogene TRBV3-2) and TRBJ2-1, with 10 bases matching TRBD2. Germline V gives CDR1 LGHDT, CDR2 YNNKEL (reference sequence). With V trimmed by 5 bases and J by 4 bases, 5 bases remained unmatched. The CDR3 covers 15 residues. The CDR3 bases are TGTGCCAGCAGCACCGGGACTAGCGTTTACAATGAGCAGTTCTTC. Amino acid sequence: CASSTGTSVYNEQFF.